This TCR beta chain was identified during a study of blood T cell repertoires in COVID-19. At the level of the study: T cells, B-cell-depleted T cells, or PBMCs supplied cDNA or gDNA.

Participant-reported clinical history was the basis for cohort assignment. Cohort 3 donors were reported recovered after two negative PCRs, clearance, or symptom resolution. The assay was immunoSEQ multiplex PCR, and TCRdb's table has in-frame clones only and misses some. This sample has roughly 280,000 clones, with roughly nine tenths found just once. This clone was counted a single time. The CDR3 has 13 amino acids. V gave up 8 bases and J gave up 4 bases, with 14 bases separating them. Germline CDR1 is MNHEY and CDR2 is SVGAGI. The rearrangement uses TRBV6-5 and TRBJ1-2; a possible D gene is TRBD1 (5 bases). The clonotype was recovered from a woman aged 18 to 35 who had recovered from COVID-19. The sequenced material came from PBMCs or T cells enriched from blood (not recorded which). The CDR3 spells CASGGDVSYGYTF. CDR3 DNA: TGTGCCAGCGGGGGGGACGTCAGCTATGGCTACACCTTC.